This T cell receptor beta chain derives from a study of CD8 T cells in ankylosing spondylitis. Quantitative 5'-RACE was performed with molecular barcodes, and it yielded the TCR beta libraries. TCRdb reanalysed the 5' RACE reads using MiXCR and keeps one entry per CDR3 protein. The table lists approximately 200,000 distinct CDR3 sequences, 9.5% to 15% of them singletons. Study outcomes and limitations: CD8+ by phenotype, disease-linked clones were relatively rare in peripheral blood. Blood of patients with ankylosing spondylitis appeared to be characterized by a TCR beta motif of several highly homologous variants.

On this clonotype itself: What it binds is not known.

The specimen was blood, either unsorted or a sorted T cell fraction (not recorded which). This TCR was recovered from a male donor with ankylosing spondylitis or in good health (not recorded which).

The CDR3: CASSPPGLAGNEQYF. The CDR3 nucleotides are TGCGCCAGCAGCCCCCCCGGACTAGCGGGTAACGAGCAGTACTTC. The gene calls are TRBV4-1 and TRBJ2-7; 11 bases match TRBD2. V was clipped by 4 bases and J by 5 bases; unmatched bases: 7. This CDR3 region has 15 residues. Germline lookup yields CDR1 MGHRA and CDR2 YSYEKL.